This TCR beta chain was observed in a study of shared clonotypes between healthy human individuals (dated by TCRdb to the early 2020s). Describing the broader study: Three men and a couple of women, aged 18 to 49 years, made up the cohort. To increase sequencing depth and limit assay-specific biases, different laboratories used diverse techniques to prepare libraries and sequence TCR repertoires. Per donor, three plates each were used for CD4 naive and CD4 memory, two for CD8 naive, and one for CD8 memory. Blood TCR repertoires of a handful of healthy adults were deeply sequenced to estimate repertoire size and the extent of clonotype sharing between individuals. Per donor, leukapheresis produced somewhere between about 0.9 and 9 billion PBMCs. General conclusions and limits of the study: Only blood was sampled, and tissue TCR repertoires likely differ from those in blood. The small number of donors limited the genetic and exposure-history diversity represented. Even with the large sequencing depth, rarefaction of the sorted-subset datasets indicated that sequencing was incomplete. Compared with non-shared clonotypes, clonotypes shared by all four sorted-subset donors had higher generation probabilities. Based on pairwise subsampling, the degree of clonotype sharing among donors was expected to be affected by sequencing depth. Larger estimated clonotype richness was generally found for naive subsets than for memory subsets. Sharing across several donors was observed for approximately 5% of naive CD4, over 3% of naive CD8, 2.3% of memory CD4, and about 0.38% of memory CD8 clonotypes.

From the cysteine up to the phenylalanine, the CDR3 has a length of 15 residues. Solely the CDR3 DNA is kept, with 45 bases framed from the first base. The germline V gene supplies CDR1 SGHAT and CDR2 FQNNGV. The junction carries 8 bases between V and J, which are trimmed by 0 bases and 5 bases respectively. Donors were healthy HIV-negative adults with no recently reported acute infections or vaccinations. Every donor was a Caucasian adult living in Nashville, Tennessee, USA. CD4+ T cells were enriched by magnetic negative selection, after which naive cells were positively selected on CD45RA and the negative fraction was taken as the memory subset. Blood was collected by leukapheresis, and PBMCs were isolated by Ficoll-Histopaque density gradient centrifugation and then cryopreserved in liquid nitrogen vapor phase. Analytical flow cytometry was used to check the purity and quantity of every magnetically sorted T cell population. Each sorted fraction had its genomic DNA isolated and then quantified by UV absorbance on a Nanodrop 2000c.

Using the deep immunoSEQ assay, TCR CDR3 regions were amplified from genomic DNA by multiplex PCR. Extracted genomic DNA from each cell subset was spread evenly across all wells of several immunoSEQ 96-well plates, with each plate serving as a replicate. For sorted subsets, each replicate PCR was loaded with roughly 200 ng genomic DNA, equivalent to 32,000 or so T cell genomes. Purified libraries were measured with a Qubit 3.0 fluorometer, size-checked on a Bioanalyzer 2100, and measured again with the KAPA Library Quantification kit. Every immunoSEQ 96-well plate was sequenced on a separate single-read 150-cycle Illumina NextSeq 550 flow cell. For the original study's pipeline: Because the immunoSEQ output held only junctional sequences and lacked quality scores, the filtering could not match the filtering applied to full-length reads. To assign V/J genes and CDR3, sequences were annotated using PyIR, a Python wrapper for IgBLAST v1.9, with IMGT germline references. Any read was removed if the V/J assignment was weak (E-value above 1e-6), the CDR3 was missing, or the read contained stop codons, out-of-frame junctions, or ambiguous translated residues. V3J clonotypes were defined as sequences sharing the same inferred V gene, J gene, and CDR3 amino acid sequence. The percentage overlap between two repertoires was calculated by dividing the number of shared unique clonotypes by the size of the smaller repertoire. RTK rarefaction, the Chao1 estimator, and Recon v2.1 estimates of unobserved clonotypes were used to assess repertoire richness. For all TCRbeta clonotypes obtained by the gDNA method from a handful of donors, generation probabilities were computed with OLGA. TCRdb's version of the immuneACCESS table is confined to in-frame rearrangements and falls short of the full clone set. An unresolved V gene accounts for under half of the shortfall where checked; the remainder is of unknown origin. The DNA gave D and trimming, while V, J and clone size come from that table. The sample table records 2 million or so clones; around 95% of these occur just once. The ten largest clones represent around 0.13% of the sample.

On this clone itself: Its antigen is currently not known. It has no much larger one-base neighbor in the sample; base qualities were not kept.

The specimen sequenced was naive CD4+ T cells sorted from blood. Read against the paper, the sample's cell subset or site label means: CD45RA+ positively selected. The rearrangement combines TRBV11-2 with TRBJ2-6; no D gene can be assigned with confidence. The source of this sequence is a man younger than 30 in good health. The CDR3 region has the sequence CASSLDLTWANVLTF. The DNA sequence is as follows: TGTGCCAGCAGCTTAGACTTGACTTGGGCCAACGTCCTGACTTTC. Here the CDR3 is joined to the reference TRBV11-2 and TRBJ2-6 genes, and the full variable domain is: EAGVAQSPRYKIIEKRQSVAFWCNPISGHATLYWYQQILGQGPKLLIQFQNNGVVDDSQLPKDRFSAERLKGVDSTLKIQPAKLEDSAVYLCASSLDLTWANVLTFGAGSRLTVL.